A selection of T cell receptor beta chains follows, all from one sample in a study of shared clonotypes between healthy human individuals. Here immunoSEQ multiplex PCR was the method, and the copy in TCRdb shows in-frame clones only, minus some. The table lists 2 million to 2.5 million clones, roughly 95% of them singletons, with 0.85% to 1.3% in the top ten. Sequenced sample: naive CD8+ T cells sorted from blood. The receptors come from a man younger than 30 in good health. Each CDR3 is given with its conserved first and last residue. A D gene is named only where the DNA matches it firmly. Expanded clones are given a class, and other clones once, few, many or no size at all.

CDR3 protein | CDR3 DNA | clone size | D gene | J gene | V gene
CASSVDWDDLGEKLFF | TGTGCCAGCAGCGTAGACTGGGACGACCTAGGGGAAAAACTGTTTTTT | NA | NA | TRBJ1-4 | TRBV9
CASSESGSYEQYF | TGCGCCAGCAGTGAGTCGGGCTCCTACGAGCAGTACTTC | NA | NA | TRBJ2-7 | TRBV10-2
CSASSGGQFF | TGCAGTGCATCTAGCGGGGGGCAGTTCTTC | NA | TRBD2 | TRBJ2-1 | TRBV20-1
CASSKDSLMNTEAFF | TGTGCCAGCAGCAAGGACAGCCTCATGAACACTGAAGCTTTCTTT | once | NA | TRBJ1-1 | TRBV13
CASSSVLGHFYEQYF | TGTGCCAGCAGCTCCGTACTGGGACACTTCTACGAGCAGTACTTC | NA | NA | TRBJ2-7 | TRBV7-9
CASSLVGQPQHF | TGTGCCAGCAGCTTAGTCGGTCAGCCCCAGCATTTT | NA | NA | TRBJ1-5 | TRBV7-6
CASSGGEGWAFF | TGTGCCAGCAGCGGAGGGGAGGGGTGGGCTTTCTTT | NA | NA | TRBJ1-1 | TRBV5-6
CSVAGISYEQYF | TGCAGCGTTGCCGGGATCAGCTACGAGCAGTACTTC | NA | NA | TRBJ2-7 | TRBV29-1
CASSQARVEQYF | TGTGCCAGCAGCCAAGCGCGAGTCGAGCAGTACTTC | once | NA | TRBJ2-7 | TRBV14
CASSQDGWHNSGANVLTF | TGCGCCAGCAGCCAAGATGGGTGGCACAACTCTGGGGCCAACGTCCTGACTTTC | NA | NA | TRBJ2-6 | TRBV4-3
CASRRYRGATDTQYF | TGTGCCAGCAGAAGGTACAGGGGAGCCACAGATACGCAGTATTTT | once | TRBD1 | TRBJ2-3 | TRBV6-5
CASSQGASGSSYEQYF | TGCGCCAGCAGCCAAGGGGCTAGCGGGAGCTCCTACGAGCAGTACTTC | once | TRBD2 | TRBJ2-7 | TRBV4-1
CAWSNPGTGVLDEQFF | TGTGCCTGGAGTAACCCTGGGACAGGGGTTCTCGATGAGCAGTTCTTC | NA | TRBD1 | TRBJ2-1 | TRBV30
CASSQGGGYGYTF | TGTGCCAGCAGCCAAGGAGGGGGCTATGGCTACACCTTC | few | NA | TRBJ1-2 | TRBV14
CASSQISGQANEQFF | TGCGCCAGCAGCCAGATCTCGGGACAGGCCAATGAGCAGTTCTTC | NA | TRBD1 | TRBJ2-1 | TRBV4-3
CASSIGTAPLVDEQFF | TGTGCCAGCAGCATCGGGACGGCTCCCCTTGTCGATGAGCAGTTCTTC | NA | NA | TRBJ2-1 | TRBV9
CASSVEQGGSYEQYF | TGTGCCAGCAGCGTAGAACAAGGGGGCTCCTACGAGCAGTACTTC | NA | NA | TRBJ2-7 | TRBV9
CASRPGNEKLFF | TGTGCCAGCAGGCCAGGGAATGAAAAACTGTTTTTT | NA | NA | TRBJ1-4 | TRBV11-2
CASSPFGADTQYF | TGTGCCAGCAGCCCATTTGGAGCAGATACGCAGTATTTT | NA | NA | TRBJ2-3 | TRBV7-3
CSVFERGEQYF | TGCAGCGTTTTCGAGAGGGGCGAGCAGTACTTC | NA | NA | TRBJ2-7 | TRBV29-1
CASSVQGEGNYEAFF | TGTGCCAGCAGTGTACAGGGGGAGGGGAACTATGAAGCTTTCTTT | once | TRBD1 | TRBJ1-1 | TRBV7-9
CASSFIPGGGADTQYF | TGTGCCAGCAGCTTCATACCGGGAGGAGGGGCAGATACGCAGTATTTT | NA | TRBD2 | TRBJ2-3 | TRBV7-9
CASSHPSGGGLDTQYF | TGTGCCAGCAGCCATCCTTCGGGCGGGGGCCTAGATACGCAGTATTTT | NA | NA | TRBJ2-3 | TRBV7-6
CAWSVLSSGSGYTF | TGTGCCTGGAGTGTACTTTCTAGTGGATCTGGCTACACCTTC | NA | NA | TRBJ1-2 | TRBV30